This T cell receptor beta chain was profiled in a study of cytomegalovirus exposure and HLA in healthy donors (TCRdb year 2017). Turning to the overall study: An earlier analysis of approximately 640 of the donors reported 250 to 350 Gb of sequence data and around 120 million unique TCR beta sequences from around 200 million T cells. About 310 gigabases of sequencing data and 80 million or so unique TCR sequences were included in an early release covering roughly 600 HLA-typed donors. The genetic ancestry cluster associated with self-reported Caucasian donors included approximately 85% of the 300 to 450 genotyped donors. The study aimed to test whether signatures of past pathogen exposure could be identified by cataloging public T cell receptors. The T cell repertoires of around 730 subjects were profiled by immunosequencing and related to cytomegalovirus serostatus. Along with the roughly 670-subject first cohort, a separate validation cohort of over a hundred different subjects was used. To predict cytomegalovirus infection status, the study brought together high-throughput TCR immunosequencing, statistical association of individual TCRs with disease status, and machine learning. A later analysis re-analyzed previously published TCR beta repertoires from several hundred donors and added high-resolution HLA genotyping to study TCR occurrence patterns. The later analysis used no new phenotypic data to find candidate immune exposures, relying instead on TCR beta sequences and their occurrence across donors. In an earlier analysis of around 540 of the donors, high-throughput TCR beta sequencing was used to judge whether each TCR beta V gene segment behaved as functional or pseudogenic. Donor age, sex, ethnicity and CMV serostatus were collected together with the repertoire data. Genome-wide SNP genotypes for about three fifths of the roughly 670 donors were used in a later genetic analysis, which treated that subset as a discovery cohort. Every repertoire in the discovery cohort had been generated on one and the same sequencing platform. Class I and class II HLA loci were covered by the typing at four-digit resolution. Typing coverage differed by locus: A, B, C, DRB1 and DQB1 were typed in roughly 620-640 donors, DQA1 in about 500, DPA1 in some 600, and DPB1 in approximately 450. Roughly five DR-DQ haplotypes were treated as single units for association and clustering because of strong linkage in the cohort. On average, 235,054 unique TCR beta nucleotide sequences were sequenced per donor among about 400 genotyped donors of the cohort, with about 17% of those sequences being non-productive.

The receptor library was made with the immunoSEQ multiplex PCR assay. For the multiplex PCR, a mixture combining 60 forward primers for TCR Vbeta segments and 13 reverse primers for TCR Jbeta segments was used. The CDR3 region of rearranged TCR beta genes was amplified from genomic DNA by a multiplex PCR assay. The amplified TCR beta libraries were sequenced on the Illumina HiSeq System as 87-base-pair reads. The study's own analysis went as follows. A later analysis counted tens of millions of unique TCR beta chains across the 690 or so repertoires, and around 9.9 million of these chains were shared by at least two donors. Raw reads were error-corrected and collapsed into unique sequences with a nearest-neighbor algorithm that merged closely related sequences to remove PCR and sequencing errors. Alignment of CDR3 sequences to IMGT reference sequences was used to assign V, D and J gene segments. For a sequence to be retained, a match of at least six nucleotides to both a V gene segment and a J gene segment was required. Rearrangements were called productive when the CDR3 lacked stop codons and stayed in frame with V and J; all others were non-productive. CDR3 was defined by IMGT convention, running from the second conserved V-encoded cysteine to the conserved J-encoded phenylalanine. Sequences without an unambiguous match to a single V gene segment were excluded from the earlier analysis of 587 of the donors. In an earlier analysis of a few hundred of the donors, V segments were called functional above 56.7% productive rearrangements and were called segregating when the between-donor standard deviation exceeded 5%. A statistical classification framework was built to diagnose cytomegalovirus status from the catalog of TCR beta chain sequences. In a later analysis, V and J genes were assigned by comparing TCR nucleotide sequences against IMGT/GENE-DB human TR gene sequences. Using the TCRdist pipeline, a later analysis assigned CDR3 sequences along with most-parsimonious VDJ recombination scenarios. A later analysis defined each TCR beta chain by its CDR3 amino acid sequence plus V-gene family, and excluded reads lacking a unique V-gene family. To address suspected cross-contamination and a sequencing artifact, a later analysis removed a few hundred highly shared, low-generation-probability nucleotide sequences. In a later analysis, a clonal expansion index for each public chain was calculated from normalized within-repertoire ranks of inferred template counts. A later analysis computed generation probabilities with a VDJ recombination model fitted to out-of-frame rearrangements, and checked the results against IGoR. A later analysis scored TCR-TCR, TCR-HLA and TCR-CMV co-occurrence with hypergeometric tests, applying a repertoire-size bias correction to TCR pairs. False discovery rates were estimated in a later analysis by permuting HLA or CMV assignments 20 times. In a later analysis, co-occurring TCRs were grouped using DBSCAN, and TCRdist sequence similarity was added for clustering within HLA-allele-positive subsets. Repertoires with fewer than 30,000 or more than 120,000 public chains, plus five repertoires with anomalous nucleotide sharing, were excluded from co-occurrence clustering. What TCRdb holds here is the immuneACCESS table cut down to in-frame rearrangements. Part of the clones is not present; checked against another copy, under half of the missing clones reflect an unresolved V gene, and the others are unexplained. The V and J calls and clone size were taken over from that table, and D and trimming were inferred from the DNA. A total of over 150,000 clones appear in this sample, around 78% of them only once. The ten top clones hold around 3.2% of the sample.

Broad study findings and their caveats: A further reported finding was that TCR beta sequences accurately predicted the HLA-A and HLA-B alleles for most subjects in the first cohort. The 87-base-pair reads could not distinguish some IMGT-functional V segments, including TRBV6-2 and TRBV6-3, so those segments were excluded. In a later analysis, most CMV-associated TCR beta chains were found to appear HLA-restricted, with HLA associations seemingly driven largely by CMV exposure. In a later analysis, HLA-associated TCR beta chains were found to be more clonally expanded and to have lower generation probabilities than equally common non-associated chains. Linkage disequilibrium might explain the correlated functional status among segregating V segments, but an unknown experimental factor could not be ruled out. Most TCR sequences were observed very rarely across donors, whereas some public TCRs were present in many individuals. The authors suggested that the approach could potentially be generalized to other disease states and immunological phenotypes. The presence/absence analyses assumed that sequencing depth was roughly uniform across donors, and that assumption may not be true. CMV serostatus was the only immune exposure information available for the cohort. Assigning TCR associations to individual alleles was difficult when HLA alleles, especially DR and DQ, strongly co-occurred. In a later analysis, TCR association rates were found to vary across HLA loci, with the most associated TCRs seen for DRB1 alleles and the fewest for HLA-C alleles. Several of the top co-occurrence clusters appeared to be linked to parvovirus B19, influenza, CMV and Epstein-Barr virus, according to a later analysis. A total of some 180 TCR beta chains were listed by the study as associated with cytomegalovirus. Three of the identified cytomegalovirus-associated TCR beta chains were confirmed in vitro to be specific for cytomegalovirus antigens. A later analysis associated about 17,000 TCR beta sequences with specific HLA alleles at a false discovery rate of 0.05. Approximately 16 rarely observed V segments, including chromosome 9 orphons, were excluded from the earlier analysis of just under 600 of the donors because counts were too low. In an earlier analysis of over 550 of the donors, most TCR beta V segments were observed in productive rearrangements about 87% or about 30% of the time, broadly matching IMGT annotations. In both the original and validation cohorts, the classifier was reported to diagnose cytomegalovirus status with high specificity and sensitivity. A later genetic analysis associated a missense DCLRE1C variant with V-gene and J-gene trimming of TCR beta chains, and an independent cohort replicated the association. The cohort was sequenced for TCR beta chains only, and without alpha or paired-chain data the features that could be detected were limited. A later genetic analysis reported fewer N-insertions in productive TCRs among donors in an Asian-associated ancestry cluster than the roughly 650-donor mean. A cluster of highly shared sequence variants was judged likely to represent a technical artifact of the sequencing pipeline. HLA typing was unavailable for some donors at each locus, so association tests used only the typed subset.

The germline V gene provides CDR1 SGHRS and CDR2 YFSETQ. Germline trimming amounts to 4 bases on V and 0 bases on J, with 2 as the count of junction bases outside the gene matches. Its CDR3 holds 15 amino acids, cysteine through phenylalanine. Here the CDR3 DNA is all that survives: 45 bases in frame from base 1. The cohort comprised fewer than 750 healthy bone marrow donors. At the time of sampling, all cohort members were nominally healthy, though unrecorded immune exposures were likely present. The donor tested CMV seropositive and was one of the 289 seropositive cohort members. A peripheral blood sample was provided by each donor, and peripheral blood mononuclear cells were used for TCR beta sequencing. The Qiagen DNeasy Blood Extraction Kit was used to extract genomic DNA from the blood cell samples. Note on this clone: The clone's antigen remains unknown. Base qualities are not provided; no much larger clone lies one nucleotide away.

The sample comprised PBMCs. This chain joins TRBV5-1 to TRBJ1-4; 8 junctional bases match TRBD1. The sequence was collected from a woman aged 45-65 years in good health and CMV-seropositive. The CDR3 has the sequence CASSGTGSTNEKLFF. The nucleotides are TGCGCCAGCAGCGGGACAGGATCAACTAATGAAAAACTGTTTTTT. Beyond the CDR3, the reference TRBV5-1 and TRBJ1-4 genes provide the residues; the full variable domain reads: KAGVTQTPRYLIKTRGQQVTLSCSPISGHRSVSWYQQTPGQGLQFLFEYFSETQRNKGNFPGRFSGRQFSNSRSEMNVSTLELGDSALYLCASSGTGSTNEKLFFGSGTQLSVL.